Listed below are T cell receptor beta chains from one sample, sequenced in a study of CD8 T cells in Susac syndrome. TCRdb ran MiXCR on the immunoSEQ multiplex PCR reads and lists one entry per CDR3 protein. This sample carries about 80,000 distinct CDR3 sequences, about 93% of them seen once, and the ten largest clones take 0.26%. The material sequenced was CD8+ T cells from PBMCs. The receptors were gathered from a human donor in good health. Each CDR3 is given with its conserved first and last residue. Each record gives: clone size, D gene, J gene, V gene, CDR3 protein, CDR3 DNA. The D gene is left open where the match is weak. Clone size is not always given. Where it is, it says once, few, many or a class for expanded clones.

clone_size: .
d_call: .
j_call: TRBJ1-2
v_call: TRBV9
cdr3_aa: CASSVGPYGYTF
cdr3_nt: TGTGCCAGCAGCGTCGGACCCTATGGCTACACCTTC

clone_size: .
d_call: .
j_call: TRBJ2-5
v_call: TRBV20-1
cdr3_aa: CSARDVRSETQYF
cdr3_nt: TGCAGTGCTAGAGATGTAAGGTCAGAGACCCAGTACTTC

clone_size: .
d_call: .
j_call: TRBJ2-4
v_call: TRBV28
cdr3_aa: CASPSEKAKNIQYF
cdr3_nt: TGTGCCAGCCCCAGCGAGAAAGCCAAAAACATTCAGTACTTC

clone_size: .
d_call: TRBD1
j_call: TRBJ2-4
v_call: TRBV7-9
cdr3_aa: CASSPKDRSGNIQYF
cdr3_nt: TGTGCCAGCAGCCCCAAGGACAGGTCGGGAAACATTCAGTACTTC

clone_size: .
d_call: .
j_call: TRBJ2-1
v_call: TRBV28
cdr3_aa: CASSFGLVSEQFF
cdr3_nt: TGTGCCAGCAGTTTCGGGCTAGTCAGTGAGCAGTTCTTC

clone_size: .
d_call: TRBD1
j_call: TRBJ1-1
v_call: TRBV11-3
cdr3_aa: CASSLGGQGVGTEAFF
cdr3_nt: TGTGCCAGCAGCTTAGGGGGACAGGGTGTCGGCACTGAAGCTTTCTTT

clone_size: .
d_call: TRBD1
j_call: TRBJ1-5
v_call: TRBV4-1
cdr3_aa: CASRGSTGGGNQPQHF
cdr3_nt: TGCGCCAGCAGAGGTTCGACAGGGGGTGGCAATCAGCCCCAGCATTTT

clone_size: .
d_call: .
j_call: TRBJ2-7
v_call: TRBV7-2
cdr3_aa: CASSRGSYEQYF
cdr3_nt: TGTGCCAGCAGCCGGGGGAGCTACGAGCAGTACTTC

clone_size: .
d_call: .
j_call: TRBJ2-3
v_call: TRBV9
cdr3_aa: CASSVGGSGDHTQYF
cdr3_nt: TGTGCCAGCAGCGTAGGCGGTAGTGGGGACCATACGCAGTATTTT

clone_size: .
d_call: .
j_call: TRBJ1-2
v_call: TRBV25-1
cdr3_aa: CASSEFGGTYGYTF
cdr3_nt: TGTGCCAGCAGTGAATTTGGGGGTACCTATGGCTACACCTTC

clone_size: .
d_call: .
j_call: TRBJ2-7
v_call: TRBV12-3/TRBV12-4
cdr3_aa: CASSLTRNYGEQYF
cdr3_nt: TGTGCCAGCAGTTTAACACGGAACTATGGGGAGCAGTACTTC

clone_size: once
d_call: .
j_call: TRBJ2-1
v_call: TRBV21-1
cdr3_aa: CASSKEARVQLHEQFF
cdr3_nt: TGTGCCAGCAGCAAAGAGGCTAGGGTTCAATTGCATGAGCAGTTCTTC